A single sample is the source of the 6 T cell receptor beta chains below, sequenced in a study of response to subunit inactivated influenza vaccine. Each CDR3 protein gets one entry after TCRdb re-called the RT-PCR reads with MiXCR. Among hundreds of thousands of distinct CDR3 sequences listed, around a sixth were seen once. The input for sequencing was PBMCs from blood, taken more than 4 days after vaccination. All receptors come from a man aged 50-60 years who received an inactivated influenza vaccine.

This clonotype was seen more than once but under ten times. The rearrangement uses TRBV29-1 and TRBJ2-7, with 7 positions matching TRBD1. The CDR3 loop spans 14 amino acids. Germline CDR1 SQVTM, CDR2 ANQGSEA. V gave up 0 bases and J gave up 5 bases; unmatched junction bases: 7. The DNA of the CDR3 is TGCAGCGTTGAAGATCAGGTAGGGGGCAACGAGCAGTACTTC. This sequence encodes CSVEDQVGGNEQYF.

CDR3 coding DNA: TGTGCCAGCAGCTTTTCGGGGACAGGGGCGTACCAAGAGACCCAGTACTTC. This codes for CASSFSGTGAYQETQYF. The V call is TRBV7-9, the J call TRBJ2-5; TRBD1 aligns across 10 bases. Germline-derived CDR1 and CDR2 are SEHNR and FQNEAQ (reference sequence). The V gene end was trimmed by 3 bases and the J gene end by 0 bases; junction bases not matched to a gene: 7. This CDR3 is 17 amino acids long. Full variable domain (outside the CDR3, taken from reference TRBV7-9 and TRBJ2-5): DTGVSQNPRHKITKRGQNVTFRCDPISEHNRLYWYRQTLGQGPEFLTYFQNEAQLEKSRLLSDRFSAERPKGSFSTLEIQRTEQGDSAMYLCASSFSGTGAYQETQYFGPGTRLLVL.

The CDR3 reads CASTGGPYGNTIYF. Written as DNA, the CDR3 is TGTGCCAGCACCGGGGGTCCATATGGAAACACCATATATTTT. This sequence joins TRBV28 and TRBJ1-3, with a tentative D call TRBD1 (5 bases). CDR3 length: 14 residues. In germline, CDR1 is MDHEN, CDR2 SYDVKM. V dropped 7 bases and J dropped 3 bases, with 13 bases sitting between them.

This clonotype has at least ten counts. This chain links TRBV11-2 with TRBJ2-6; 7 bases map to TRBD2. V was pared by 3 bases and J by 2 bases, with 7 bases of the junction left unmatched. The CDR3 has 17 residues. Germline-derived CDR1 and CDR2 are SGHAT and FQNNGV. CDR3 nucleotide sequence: TGTGCCAGCAGCTTCTTTTCCGCGGGGGCTGGGGCCAACGTCCTGACTTTC. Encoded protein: CASSFFSAGAGANVLTF.

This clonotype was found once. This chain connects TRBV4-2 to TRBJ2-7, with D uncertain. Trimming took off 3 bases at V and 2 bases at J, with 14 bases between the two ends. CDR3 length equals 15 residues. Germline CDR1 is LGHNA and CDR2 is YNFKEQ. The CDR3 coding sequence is TGTGCCAGCAGCCAGGCCGTGGCGAGCGCCTACGAGCAGTACTTC. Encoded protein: CASSQAVASAYEQYF.

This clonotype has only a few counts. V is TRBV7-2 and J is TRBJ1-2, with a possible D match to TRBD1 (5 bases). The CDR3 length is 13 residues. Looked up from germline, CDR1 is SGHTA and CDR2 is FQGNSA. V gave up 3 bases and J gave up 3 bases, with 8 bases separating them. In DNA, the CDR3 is TGTGCCAGCAGCTTTGGGGCGGACTATGGCTACACCTTC. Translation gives CASSFGADYGYTF.